The following is a TCR beta chain sequence with its context. What it binds is unknown. Constant-region reverse primers amplified full-length variable regions, followed by semi-nested Nested Universal Primer A PCR. TCRdb re-derived calls from the 5' RACE reads in MiXCR, one entry per CDR3 protein. The sample records roughly 56,000 distinct CDR3 sequences, more than 25% being singletons. CD25-based Treg depletion was applied to purified naive CD4+ T cells. Points from the study as a whole: Whole repertoires were not studied in the larger cohort, only one V-J beta rearrangement.

The germline CDR1 and CDR2 sequences are SGHDT and YYEEEE. V shed 3 bases and J shed 10 bases, with 17 bases lying between them. The CDR3 is 14 amino acids. Sequenced input: tumor-infiltrating naive CD4+ T cells sorted from the breast tumor. Subset meaning: naive CD4+ T cells, CD4+CD45RA+CD25-. J is TRBJ1-5 and V is TRBV5-6; weak D call: TRBD1 (5 bases). The clonotype originates from a female donor with breast cancer. Written as DNA, the CDR3 is TGTGCCAGCAGCTCATGGGACGGGGGTCGTCCCCAGCATTTT. Translation gives CASSSWDGGRPQHF.